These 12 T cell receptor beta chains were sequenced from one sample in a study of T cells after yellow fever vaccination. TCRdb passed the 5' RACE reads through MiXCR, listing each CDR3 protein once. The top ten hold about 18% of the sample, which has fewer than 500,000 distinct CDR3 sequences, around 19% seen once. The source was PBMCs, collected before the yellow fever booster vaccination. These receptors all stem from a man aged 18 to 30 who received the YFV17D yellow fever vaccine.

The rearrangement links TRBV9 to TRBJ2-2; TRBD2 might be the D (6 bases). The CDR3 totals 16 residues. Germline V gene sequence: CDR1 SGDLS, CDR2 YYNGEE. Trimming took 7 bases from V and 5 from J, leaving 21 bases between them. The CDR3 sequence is CASGASLARGTGELFF. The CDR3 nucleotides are TGTGCCAGCGGGGCCAGTCTAGCGAGGGGAACCGGGGAGCTGTTTTTT.

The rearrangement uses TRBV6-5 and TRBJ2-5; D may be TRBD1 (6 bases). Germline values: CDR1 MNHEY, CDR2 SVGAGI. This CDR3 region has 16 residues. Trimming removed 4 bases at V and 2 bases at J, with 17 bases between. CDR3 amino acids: CASSFNPDSQQETQYF. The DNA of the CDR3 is TGTGCCAGCAGTTTTAACCCGGACAGCCAGCAAGAGACCCAGTACTTC.

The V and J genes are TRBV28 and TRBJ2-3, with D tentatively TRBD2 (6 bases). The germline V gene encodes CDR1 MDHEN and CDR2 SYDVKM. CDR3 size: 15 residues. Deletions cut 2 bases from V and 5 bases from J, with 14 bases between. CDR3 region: CASSLATLRGDTQYF. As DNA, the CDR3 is TGTGCCAGCAGTTTAGCCACTCTGCGGGGAGATACGCAGTATTTT.

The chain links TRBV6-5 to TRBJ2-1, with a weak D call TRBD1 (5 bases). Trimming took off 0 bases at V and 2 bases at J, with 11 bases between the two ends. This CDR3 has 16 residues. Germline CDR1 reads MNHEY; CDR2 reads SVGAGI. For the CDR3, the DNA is TGTGCCAGCAGTTACTCGGGGCAGGGTACCTACAATGAGCAGTTCTTC. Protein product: CASSYSGQGTYNEQFF.

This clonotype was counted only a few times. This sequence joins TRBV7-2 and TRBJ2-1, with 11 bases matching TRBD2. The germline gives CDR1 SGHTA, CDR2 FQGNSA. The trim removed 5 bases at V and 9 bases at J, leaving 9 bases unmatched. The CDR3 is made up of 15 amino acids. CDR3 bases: TGTGCCAGCAGCCCGACTAGCGGGGTAGGGGCTGAGCAGTTCTTC. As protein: CASSPTSGVGAEQFF.

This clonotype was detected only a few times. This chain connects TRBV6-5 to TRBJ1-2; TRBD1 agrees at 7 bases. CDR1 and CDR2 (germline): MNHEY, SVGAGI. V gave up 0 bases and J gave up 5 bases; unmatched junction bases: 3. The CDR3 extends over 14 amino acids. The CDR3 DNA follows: TGTGCCAGCAGTTACTCGGGACAGTTTTATGGCTACACCTTC. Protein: CASSYSGQFYGYTF.

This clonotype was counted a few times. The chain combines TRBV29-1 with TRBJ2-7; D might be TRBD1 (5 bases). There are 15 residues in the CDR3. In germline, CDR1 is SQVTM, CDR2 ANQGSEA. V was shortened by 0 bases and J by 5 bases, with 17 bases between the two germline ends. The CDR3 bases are TGCAGCGTTGAAGATGATCTGGGCAGGGTTAACGAGCAGTACTTC. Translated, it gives CSVEDDLGRVNEQYF.

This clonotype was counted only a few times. The CDR3 DNA follows: TGTGCCAGCAGCCTATTCGACGGCGAAAAACTGTTTTTT. Its translation: CASSLFDGEKLFF. The chain uses TRBV7-6 and TRBJ1-4; D not certain. CDR3 length: 13 residues. In germline, CDR1 is SGHVS, CDR2 FNYEAQ. Trimming stripped 5 bases from V and 8 bases from J, with 12 bases between.

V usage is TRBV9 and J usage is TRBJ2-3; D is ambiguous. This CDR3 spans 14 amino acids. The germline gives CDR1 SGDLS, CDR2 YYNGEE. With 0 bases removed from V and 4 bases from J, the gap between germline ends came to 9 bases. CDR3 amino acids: CASSVDQIPDTQYF. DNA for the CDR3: TGTGCCAGCAGCGTAGATCAGATACCAGATACGCAGTATTTT.

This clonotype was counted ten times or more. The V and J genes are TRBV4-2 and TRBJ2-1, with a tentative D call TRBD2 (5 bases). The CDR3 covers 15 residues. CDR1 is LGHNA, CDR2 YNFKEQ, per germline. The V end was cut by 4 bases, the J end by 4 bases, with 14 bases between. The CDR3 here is CASSPSQERYNEQFF. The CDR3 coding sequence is TGTGCCAGCAGCCCTAGTCAGGAGCGGTACAATGAGCAGTTCTTC.

The CDR3 reads CATSDFAAGGTDTQYF. The CDR3 nucleotides read TGTGCCACCAGTGATTTCGCCGCGGGGGGCACAGATACGCAGTATTTT. The chain has TRBV24-1 and TRBJ2-3; 7 bases agree with TRBD2. The CDR3 is 16 residues long. CDR1 KGHDR and CDR2 SFDVKD come from the germline V gene. After removal of 1 base from V and 1 base from J, the junction contained 4 bases not matched to a gene.

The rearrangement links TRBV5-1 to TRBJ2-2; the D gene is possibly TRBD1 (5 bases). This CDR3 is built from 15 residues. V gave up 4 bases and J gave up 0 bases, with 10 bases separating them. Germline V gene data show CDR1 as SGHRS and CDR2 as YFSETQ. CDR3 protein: CASSAGFSNTGELFF. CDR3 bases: TGCGCCAGCAGCGCAGGGTTCTCGAACACCGGGGAGCTGTTTTTT.